The 14 T cell receptor beta chains in this list originate from one sample, sequenced in a study of beta chain features in type 1 diabetes. Expressed TCRB transcripts were sequenced after all isolated RNA was converted to cDNA. The assay was immunoSEQ multiplex PCR, and TCRdb's table has in-frame clones only and misses some. The repertoire has about 620,000 clones, about 14% of them found once; the top ten carry more than 0.08%. The source material was naive CD4+ T cells from blood. The receptors shown here come from a man between 18 and 35 years old in good health.

The rearrangement joins TRBV29-1 to TRBJ2-7; D is possibly TRBD1 or TRBD2 (5 bases each). The CDR3 runs to 14 residues. Trimming cost V 4 bases and J 2 bases, with 15 bases left between them. The germline V gene has CDR1 SQVTM and CDR2 ANQGSEA. In DNA form, the CDR3 reads TGCAGCGTTGGAGAGGGACGTTCTACCTACGAGCAGTACTTC. Protein: CSVGEGRSTYEQYF.

This rearrangement joins TRBV9 to TRBJ1-1, with a possible D match to TRBD1 (5 bases). The V end lost 0 bases, the J end lost 4 bases, and 13 bases lay between the germline ends. Germline loops: CDR1 SGDLS, CDR2 YYNGEE. CDR3 size: 15 residues. The CDR3 coding sequence is TGTGCCAGCAGCGTAGATCGGGGGGATGGCACTGAAGCTTTCTTT. This codes for CASSVDRGDGTEAFF.

CDR3 amino acids: CASSLRTLINNEQFF. The CDR3 DNA reads TGTGCCAGCAGCTTAAGGACTCTAATAAACAATGAGCAGTTCTTC. The chain has TRBV7-2 and TRBJ2-1; possible D gene TRBD2, 5 bases. The germline V gene has CDR1 SGHTA and CDR2 FQGNSA. Trimming pared 2 bases from V and 5 bases from J, leaving 13 bases between. The CDR3 covers 15 residues.

This clone was found a few times. Other DNA sequences from this sample encode an identical CDR3 as well. The genes are TRBV30 and TRBJ2-7; D ambiguous. CDR1 is GTSNPN, CDR2 SVGIG, per germline (reference sequence). The length of the CDR3 is 11 residues. V shed 3 bases and J shed 2 bases, with 5 bases lying between them. The CDR3 is CAWSRTYEQYF. CDR3 DNA: TGTGCCTGGAGCAGGACCTACGAGCAGTACTTC.

The V and J genes are TRBV2 and TRBJ2-7, with 12 bases that match TRBD2. V lost 9 bases and J lost 4; bases outside the gene matches: 4. From germline, CDR1 is SNHLY and CDR2 FYNNEI. The CDR3 length is 13 residues. In DNA form, the CDR3 reads TGTGCCAGACGGACTAGCGGGACGTACGAGCAGTACTTC. It is translated as CARRTSGTYEQYF.

The J gene is TRBJ2-7, the V gene TRBV5-4; 13 nucleotides match TRBD2. The V gene's germline CDR1 is SGHNT and CDR2 YYREEE (reference sequence). The CDR3 has 15 amino acids. V trimming: 0 bases; J trimming: 8 bases; junction bases outside the gene matches: 5. The CDR3 bases are TGTGCCAGCAGCTTGGAAGCGGGACTAGCGGGACAGCAGTACTTC. Translated, it gives CASSLEAGLAGQQYF.

This clone was seen a few times. This chain uses TRBV14 with TRBJ2-6; no clear D. V was shortened by 1 base and J by 1 base, with 11 bases between the two germline ends. CDR3 size: 17 residues. The V gene's germline CDR1 is SGHDN and CDR2 FVKESK. This chain's CDR3 is CASSQGYWRSGANVLTF. For the CDR3, the DNA is TGTGCCAGCAGCCAAGGCTACTGGCGGTCTGGGGCCAACGTCCTGACTTTC.

V is TRBV28 and J is TRBJ2-3, with TRBD1 identical over 7 bases. The CDR3 loop spans 15 amino acids. V dropped 6 bases and J dropped 0; count of bases not matched to a gene: 6. Germline V lookup: CDR1 MDHEN, CDR2 SYDVKM. Here the CDR3 reads CASSYRTGSTDTQYF. The CDR3 DNA follows: TGTGCCAGCAGCTACAGGACAGGTAGCACAGATACGCAGTATTTT. The full variable domain, with the rest looked up from reference TRBV28 and TRBJ2-3, is DVKVTQSSRYLVKRTGEKVFLECVQDMDHENMFWYRQDPGLGLRLIYFSYDVKMKEKGDIPEGYSVSREKKERFSLILESASTNQTSMYLCASSYRTGSTDTQYFGPGTRLTVL.

This CDR3 is CASSQGGTAGNTIYF. Here the CDR3 DNA reads TGTGCCAGCAGCCAAGGGGGCACAGCTGGAAACACCATATATTTT. The J gene is TRBJ1-3, the V gene TRBV4-2; a weak D match, TRBD1 (5 bases). Germline V CDR1 and CDR2: LGHNA, YNFKEQ. V was trimmed by 1 base and J by 2 bases, leaving 9 bases between them. The CDR3 totals 15 residues.

This clone was counted between two and nine times. This chain connects TRBV15 to TRBJ2-3; D is uncertain. V was shortened by 6 bases and J by 1 base, with 5 bases between the two germline ends. Germline CDR1 and CDR2: LNHNV and YYDKDF (reference sequence). The CDR3 contains 12 residues. CDR3 in DNA: TGTGCCACCAGTCTTCGCACAGATACGCAGTATTTT. Translation: CATSLRTDTQYF.

This chain links TRBV29-1 with TRBJ1-3; D unresolved. In germline, CDR1 is SQVTM, CDR2 ANQGSEA. The CDR3 consists of 14 residues. V was trimmed by 4 bases and J by 0 bases, leaving 10 bases between them. The chain's CDR3 is CSVGASSSGNTIYF. The CDR3 DNA reads TGCAGCGTTGGGGCTTCATCCTCTGGAAACACCATATATTTT. The full variable domain, completed using reference TRBV29-1 and TRBJ1-3, is SAVISQKPSRDICQRGTSLTIQCQVDSQVTMMFWYRQQPGQSLTLIATANQGSEATYESGFVIDKFPISRPNLTFSTLTVSNMSPEDSSIYLCSVGASSSGNTIYFGEGSWLTVV.

The chain carries TRBV5-1 and TRBJ1-2; TRBD1 matches 9 bases. The CDR3 has 13 residues. Germline V gives CDR1 SGHRS, CDR2 YFSETQ. J gave up 13 bases and V 0 bases, and 7 bases lay outside the gene matches. CDR3 region: CASSLGDRASGTF. As DNA, the CDR3 is TGCGCCAGCAGCTTGGGGGACAGGGCGTCGGGCACCTTC.

This chain joins TRBV4-1 and TRBJ2-7, with D possibly TRBD2 on 6 matching bases. Trimming left V 0 bases short and J 4 bases short, with 13 bases between. The CDR3 contains 15 residues. Looked up from germline, CDR1 is MGHRA and CDR2 is YSYEKL. CDR3 nucleotides: TGCGCCAGCAGCCAAGAGTCGGGGAGGCGGTACGAGCAGTACTTC. This sequence encodes CASSQESGRRYEQYF.

Concerning this clone itself: Its ends do not fully match the called genes, so a read error is possible. V gene TRBV4-1 combines with J gene TRBJ2-5; D gene uncertain. Per germline, CDR1 MGHRA and CDR2 YSYEKL. This CDR3 has 15 residues. CDR3 sequence reads: CASSQEGQVQGTQYF. The CDR3 coding sequence is TGCGCCAGCAGCCAAGAAGGTCAGGTCCAAGGGACCCAGTACTTC.